The 21 T cell receptor beta chains reported below all come from one sample, sequenced in a study of identical twins. TCRdb re-called the 5' RACE reads through MiXCR, storing one row per CDR3 protein. The table lists hundreds of thousands of distinct CDR3 sequences, approximately 18% of them singletons. These sequences were also reported in another study, on T cells expressing NK-cell markers.

The source material was PBMCs. Receptor source: a woman aged 18-29 years in good health.

This clonotype was counted a few times. The chain has TRBV5-1 and TRBJ2-3; TRBD2 matches 9 bases. The CDR3 spans 16 residues. Germline V gives CDR1 SGHRS, CDR2 YFSETQ. With 0 bases clipped from V and 5 bases from J, the junction kept 7 bases outside the gene matches. The CDR3 reads CASSLELAGDGDTQYF. CDR3 coding DNA: TGCGCCAGCAGCTTGGAGTTAGCGGGAGATGGAGATACGCAGTATTTT.

This clonotype was recorded a few times. The chain has TRBV7-8 and TRBJ2-3, with a tentative D call TRBD2 (6 bases). With 2 bases removed from V and 6 bases from J, the gap between germline ends came to 15 bases. Germline CDR1 and CDR2: SGHVS and FQNEAQ. This CDR3 has 15 residues. The CDR3 loop reads CASSLFASALDTQYF. The CDR3 DNA sequence: TGTGCCAGCAGCTTATTCGCTAGCGCGTTGGATACGCAGTATTTT.

There are a few counts of this clonotype. The V gene is TRBV29-1, the J gene TRBJ1-1; D call uncertain. Germline assignment: CDR1 SQVTM and CDR2 ANQGSEA. The CDR3 length is 12 residues. V was shortened by 7 bases and J by 7 bases, with 16 bases between the two germline ends. This chain's CDR3 is CSAEGVALEAFF. In DNA, the CDR3 is TGCAGCGCAGAAGGTGTTGCACTTGAAGCTTTCTTT.

The CDR3 spells CSAIGHTNEKLFF. CDR3 nucleotides: TGCAGTGCTATAGGTCACACTAATGAAAAACTGTTTTTT. The rearrangement links TRBV20-1 to TRBJ1-4, with unresolved D. The CDR3 extends over 13 amino acids. The ends were cut back, 4 bases at V and 2 bases at J, with 8 bases in the middle. Germline V lookup: CDR1 DFQATT, CDR2 SNEGSKA (reference sequence).

The V and J genes are TRBV5-1 and TRBJ1-2; D is unclear. The CDR3 contains 15 residues. V shed 0 bases and J shed 1 base, with 10 bases lying between them. The V gene's germline CDR1 is SGHRS and CDR2 YFSETQ. CDR3 sequence reads: CASSLGPEDNYGYTF. The CDR3 DNA reads TGCGCCAGCAGCTTGGGGCCCGAAGATAACTATGGCTACACCTTC.

In this sample, this clonotype turned up a few times. The V and J genes are TRBV5-1 and TRBJ2-1; D may be TRBD2 (6 bases). The CDR3 covers 15 residues. Germline CDR1 is SGHRS and CDR2 is YFSETQ. The ends were cut back, 5 bases at V and 2 bases at J, with 14 bases in the middle. The CDR3 protein is CASSNWGVPYNEQFF. In DNA form, the CDR3 reads TGCGCCAGCAGTAATTGGGGGGTTCCCTACAATGAGCAGTTCTTC.

CDR3 nucleotide sequence: TGCAGCGTTGAGACAGGGAAAGAGACCCAGTACTTC. It codes for CSVETGKETQYF. V gene TRBV29-1 combines with J gene TRBJ2-5, with 7 bases lining up with TRBD1. J was trimmed by 3 bases and V by 3 bases; bases with no gene match: 1. The CDR3 runs 12 residues. The germline CDR1 and CDR2 sequences are SQVTM and ANQGSEA.

The chain's CDR3 is CASKVTGGTEAFF. DNA of the CDR3: TGTGCCAGCAAGGTAACAGGGGGTACTGAAGCTTTCTTT. V is TRBV6-1 and J is TRBJ1-1; 8 bases fit TRBD1. CDR1 MNHNS and CDR2 SASEGT come from the germline V gene. The CDR3 covers 13 residues. Trimming at V came to 7 bases and at J to 5 bases, leaving 6 bases not matched to a gene.

This clonotype was counted only a few times. V gene TRBV14 combines with J gene TRBJ2-1; D gene ambiguous. The V and J ends lost 1 base and 8 bases respectively, with 9 bases between them. CDR3 size: 13 residues. Germline CDR1 SGHDN, CDR2 FVKESK. CDR3 loop: CASSQVGYDEQFF. CDR3 bases: TGTGCCAGCAGCCAAGTTGGGTACGATGAGCAGTTCTTC.

This clonotype was detected only a few times. The V call is TRBV25-1, the J call TRBJ1-5, with 7 bases fitting TRBD1. The junction had 5 bases not matched to a gene; V was cut back by 8 bases and J by 4 bases. This CDR3 has 13 residues. Germline CDR1 and CDR2: MGHDK and SYGVNS. CDR3 loop: CASRGQENQPQHF. CDR3 nucleotide sequence: TGTGCCAGCCGCGGACAGGAAAATCAGCCCCAGCATTTT.

The chain combines TRBV7-2 with TRBJ2-7, with TRBD1 as a possible D gene (6 bases). V was shortened by 5 bases and J by 0 bases, with 14 bases between the two germline ends. Per germline, CDR1 SGHTA and CDR2 FQGNSA. There are 15 residues in the CDR3. The CDR3 loop is CASSPSGALSYEQYF. In nucleotides, the CDR3 is TGTGCCAGCAGCCCCTCAGGGGCCCTCTCCTACGAGCAGTACTTC.

The chain uses TRBV10-3 and TRBJ2-7; the D is unclear. Trimming took off 3 bases at V and 4 bases at J, with 13 bases between the two ends. Germline lookup yields CDR1 ENHRY and CDR2 SYGVKD. This CDR3 region has 14 residues. CDR3 residues: CAISEVRLGYEQYF. CDR3 nucleotide sequence: TGTGCCATCAGTGAAGTTAGGTTGGGATACGAGCAGTACTTC.

The chain has TRBV6-2 or TRBV6-3 and TRBJ1-2; D call uncertain. The germline CDR1 and CDR2 sequences are MNHEY and SVGEGT. This CDR3 contains 14 residues. Trimming took 2 bases from V and 3 from J, leaving 10 bases between them. The CDR3 sequence is CASSYVLEDYGYTF. The CDR3 DNA follows: TGTGCCAGCAGTTACGTCCTGGAAGACTATGGCTACACCTTC.

CDR3 loop: CAISATRAGSYEQYF. Here the CDR3 DNA reads TGTGCCATCAGTGCCACACGCGCAGGCTCCTACGAGCAGTACTTC. This chain joins TRBV10-3 and TRBJ2-7; no definite D call. Germline CDR1 ENHRY, CDR2 SYGVKD. This CDR3 region has 15 residues. Trimming removed 4 bases from V and 0 bases from J, with 13 bases in between.

The CDR3 DNA follows: TGTGCCAGCAGCTTAGATCGGGGATGGCCAGGGATCCACGAGCAGTACTTC. It specifies CASSLDRGWPGIHEQYF. The J gene is TRBJ2-7, the V gene TRBV7-9; D is tentatively TRBD1 or TRBD2 (5 bases each). Trimming took off 1 base at V and 5 bases at J, with 21 bases between the two ends. This CDR3 is 17 amino acids long. Germline CDR1 SEHNR, CDR2 FQNEAQ (reference sequence).

The chain employs TRBV7-2 and TRBJ2-7, with 8 bases aligning to TRBD2. Trimming cost V 5 bases and J 4 bases; bases outside gene matches: 10. The CDR3 loop spans 15 amino acids. Germline V gives CDR1 SGHTA, CDR2 FQGNSA. CDR3 protein: CASSRRGGYSYEQYF. In nucleotides, the CDR3 is TGTGCCAGCAGCCGCCGGGGGGGGTACTCATACGAGCAGTACTTC.

The chain recombines TRBV5-5 with TRBJ1-2; D is ambiguous. The CDR3 is 12 residues long. CDR1 is SGHKS, CDR2 YYEKEE, per germline (reference sequence). Trimming took 0 bases from V and 6 from J, leaving 6 bases between them. The CDR3 sequence is CASSLVEDGYTF. DNA for the CDR3: TGTGCCAGCAGCTTGGTAGAAGATGGCTACACCTTC.

The rearrangement links TRBV21-1 to TRBJ2-3. TRBV21-1 is assigned pseudogene status. The CDR3 runs to 13 residues. The CDR3 region has the DNA TGTGCCAGCATGTCGAGCAGCACAGATACGCAGTATTTT. This codes for CASMSSSTDTQYF.

This clonotype has just a few counts. V is TRBV24-1 and J is TRBJ2-1; 8 nucleotides agree with TRBD2. The CDR3 runs 18 residues. Germline assignment: CDR1 KGHDR and CDR2 SFDVKD. The ends lost 2 bases at V and 0 bases at J; junction bases unmatched: 8. This CDR3 is CATSDSTSAKSSYNEQFF. The DNA of the CDR3 is TGTGCCACCAGTGATTCGACTAGCGCGAAGAGCTCCTACAATGAGCAGTTCTTC.

This sequence joins TRBV20-1 and TRBJ2-1; tentative D call: TRBD2 (5 bases). The CDR3 totals 13 residues. Deletions cut 6 bases from V and 7 bases from J, with 16 bases between. Looked up from germline, CDR1 is DFQATT and CDR2 is SNEGSKA (reference sequence). The CDR3 DNA is TGCAGTGCCCGGGGAATTAGCACTAATGAGCAGTTCTTC. Translating gives CSARGISTNEQFF.

This clonotype was recorded a few times. This sequence joins TRBV2 and TRBJ1-5; TRBD1 might be the D (6 bases). The CDR3 is 17 residues long. Germline CDR1 is SNHLY and CDR2 is FYNNEI. V gave up 5 bases and J gave up 1 base, with 18 bases separating them. The CDR3 protein is CASSRSGARGSNQPQHF. In nucleotides, the CDR3 is TGTGCCAGCAGTCGGTCTGGCGCCAGGGGAAGCAATCAGCCCCAGCATTTT.